This T cell receptor beta chain was identified during a study of beta chain features in type 1 diabetes. Points from the study as a whole: In all four CD4+ subsets, TCRB CDR3 length was significantly, moderately reduced in type 1 diabetes. PCR might preferentially amplify shorter templates, equally in patients and controls. In these data, an HLA type influence on TCRB rearrangement remained unresolved.

Trimming cost V 5 bases and J 7 bases, with 17 bases left between them. Germline V gives CDR1 GTSNPN, CDR2 SVGIG (reference sequence). The CDR3 has 13 residues. cDNA synthesis used the whole RNA isolate, giving expressed TCRB sequences. This table comes from immunoSEQ multiplex PCR, and its TCRdb copy is limited to in-frame clones, with some not included. The sample holds roughly 340,000 clones, approximately 12% seen once. With respect to this clone: Its specificity is not known.

Source material: naive CD4+ T cells from blood. The V call is TRBV30, the J call TRBJ1-2, with TRBD1 as a possible D gene (5 bases). The sequence came from a woman aged 18-29 years with type 1 diabetes. Written as DNA, the CDR3 is TGTGCCTGGGGACCGTACAGGACATCTGGCTACACCTTC. Translation gives CAWGPYRTSGYTF.